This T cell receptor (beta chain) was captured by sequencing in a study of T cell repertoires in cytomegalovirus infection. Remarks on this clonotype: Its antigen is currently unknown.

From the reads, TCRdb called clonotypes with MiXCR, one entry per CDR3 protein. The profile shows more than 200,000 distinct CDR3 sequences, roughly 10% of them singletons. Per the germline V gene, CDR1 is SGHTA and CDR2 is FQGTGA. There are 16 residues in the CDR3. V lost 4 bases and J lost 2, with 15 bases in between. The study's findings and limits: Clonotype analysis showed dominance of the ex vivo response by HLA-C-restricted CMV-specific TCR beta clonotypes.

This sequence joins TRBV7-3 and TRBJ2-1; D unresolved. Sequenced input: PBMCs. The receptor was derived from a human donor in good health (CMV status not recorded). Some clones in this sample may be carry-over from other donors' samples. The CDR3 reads CASSYQPRSPYNEQFF. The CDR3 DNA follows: TGTGCCAGCAGCTACCAGCCCCGGTCCCCCTACAATGAGCAGTTCTTC.